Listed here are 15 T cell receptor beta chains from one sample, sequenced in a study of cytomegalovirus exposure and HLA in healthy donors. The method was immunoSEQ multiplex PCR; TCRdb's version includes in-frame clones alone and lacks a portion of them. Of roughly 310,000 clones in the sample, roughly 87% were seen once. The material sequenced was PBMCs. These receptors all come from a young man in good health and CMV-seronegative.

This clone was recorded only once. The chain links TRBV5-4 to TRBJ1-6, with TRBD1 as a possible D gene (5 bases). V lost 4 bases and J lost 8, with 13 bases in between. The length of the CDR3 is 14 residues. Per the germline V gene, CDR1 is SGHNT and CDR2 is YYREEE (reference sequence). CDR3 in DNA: TGTGCCAGCAGCCTAGGGACTCCTTATTCACCCCTCCACTTT. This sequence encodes CASSLGTPYSPLHF.

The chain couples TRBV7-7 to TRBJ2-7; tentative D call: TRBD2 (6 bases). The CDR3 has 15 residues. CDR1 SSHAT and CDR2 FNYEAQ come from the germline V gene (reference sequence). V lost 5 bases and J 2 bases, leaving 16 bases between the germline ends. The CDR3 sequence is CASSQDSSGAYEQYF. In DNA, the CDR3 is TGTGCCAGCAGCCAGGACTCGTCGGGGGCCTACGAGCAGTACTTC.

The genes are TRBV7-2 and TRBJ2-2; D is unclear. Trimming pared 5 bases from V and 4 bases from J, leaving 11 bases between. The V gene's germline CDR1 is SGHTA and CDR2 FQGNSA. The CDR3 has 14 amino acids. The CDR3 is CASSLHTFTGELFF. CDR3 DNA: TGTGCCAGCAGCCTTCACACCTTCACCGGGGAGCTGTTTTTT.

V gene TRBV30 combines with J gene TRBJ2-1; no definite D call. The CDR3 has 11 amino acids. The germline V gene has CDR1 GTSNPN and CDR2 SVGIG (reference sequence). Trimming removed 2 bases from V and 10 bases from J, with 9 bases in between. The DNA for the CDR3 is TGTGCCTGGAGTCCAAACTTCGAGCAGTTCTTC. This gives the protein CAWSPNFEQFF.

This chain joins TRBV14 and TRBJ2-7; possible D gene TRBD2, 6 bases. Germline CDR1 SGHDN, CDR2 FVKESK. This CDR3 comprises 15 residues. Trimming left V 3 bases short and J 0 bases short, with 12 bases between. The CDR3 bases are TGTGCCAGCAGCCAGGGGGGTTGGGGCTCCTACGAGCAGTACTTC. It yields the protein CASSQGGWGSYEQYF.

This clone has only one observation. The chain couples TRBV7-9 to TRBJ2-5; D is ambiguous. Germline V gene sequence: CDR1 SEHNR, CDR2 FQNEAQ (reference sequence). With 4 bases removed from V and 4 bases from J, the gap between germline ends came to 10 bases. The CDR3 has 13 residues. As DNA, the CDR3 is TGTGCCAGCAGCTCCGATCTGAGAGAGACCCAGTACTTC. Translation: CASSSDLRETQYF.

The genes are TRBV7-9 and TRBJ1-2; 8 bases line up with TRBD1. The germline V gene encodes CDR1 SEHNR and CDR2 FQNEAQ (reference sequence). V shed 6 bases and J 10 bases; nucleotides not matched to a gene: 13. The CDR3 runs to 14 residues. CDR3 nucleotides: TGTGCCAGCAGTTTGGGGGCAGGGGGCGACCTCTACACCTTC. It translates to CASSLGAGGDLYTF.

In DNA form, the CDR3 reads TGTGCCAGTAGTATCCTCAGTTCTAACTATGGCTACACCTTC. This sequence encodes CASSILSSNYGYTF. The chain joins TRBV19 to TRBJ1-2; D not certain. The CDR3 spans 14 residues. Trimming stripped 3 bases from V and 0 bases from J, with 8 bases between. CDR1 LNHDA and CDR2 SQIVND come from the germline V gene (reference sequence).

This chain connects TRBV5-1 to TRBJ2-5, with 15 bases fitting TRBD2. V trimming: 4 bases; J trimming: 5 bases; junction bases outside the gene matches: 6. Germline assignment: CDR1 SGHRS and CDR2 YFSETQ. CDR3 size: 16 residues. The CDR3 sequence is CASSPGTSGGHETQYF. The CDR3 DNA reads TGCGCCAGCAGCCCGGGGACTAGCGGGGGGCACGAGACCCAGTACTTC.

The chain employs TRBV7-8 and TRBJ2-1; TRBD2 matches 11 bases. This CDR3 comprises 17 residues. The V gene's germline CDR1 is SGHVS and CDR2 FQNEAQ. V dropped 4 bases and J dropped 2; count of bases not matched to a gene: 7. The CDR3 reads CASSSFSGGATYNEQFF. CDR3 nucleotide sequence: TGTGCCAGCAGCTCTTTTAGCGGGGGGGCCACCTACAATGAGCAGTTCTTC.

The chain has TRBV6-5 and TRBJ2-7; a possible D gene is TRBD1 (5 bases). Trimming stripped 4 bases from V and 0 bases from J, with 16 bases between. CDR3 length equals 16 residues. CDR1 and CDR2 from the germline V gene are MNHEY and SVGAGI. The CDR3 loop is CASSWKTAPSSYEQYF. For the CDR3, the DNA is TGTGCCAGCAGTTGGAAGACAGCACCGAGCTCCTACGAGCAGTACTTC.

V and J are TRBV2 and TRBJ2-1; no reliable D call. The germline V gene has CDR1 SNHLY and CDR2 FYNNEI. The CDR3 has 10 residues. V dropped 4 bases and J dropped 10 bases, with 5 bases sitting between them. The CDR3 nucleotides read TGTGCCAGCAGTGGGCCCGAGCAGTTCTTC. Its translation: CASSGPEQFF.

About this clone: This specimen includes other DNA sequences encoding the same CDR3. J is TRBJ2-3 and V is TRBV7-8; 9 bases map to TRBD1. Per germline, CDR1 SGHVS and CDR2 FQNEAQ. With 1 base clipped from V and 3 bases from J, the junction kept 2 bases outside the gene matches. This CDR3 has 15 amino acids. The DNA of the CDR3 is TGTGCCAGCAGCTTAGGACAGGGGGTAACAGATACGCAGTATTTT. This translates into CASSLGQGVTDTQYF.

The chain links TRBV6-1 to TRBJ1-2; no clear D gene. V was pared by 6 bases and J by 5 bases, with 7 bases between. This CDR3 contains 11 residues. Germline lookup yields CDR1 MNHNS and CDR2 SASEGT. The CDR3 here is CASRRGYGYTF. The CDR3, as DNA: TGTGCCAGCAGAAGAGGGTATGGCTACACCTTC.

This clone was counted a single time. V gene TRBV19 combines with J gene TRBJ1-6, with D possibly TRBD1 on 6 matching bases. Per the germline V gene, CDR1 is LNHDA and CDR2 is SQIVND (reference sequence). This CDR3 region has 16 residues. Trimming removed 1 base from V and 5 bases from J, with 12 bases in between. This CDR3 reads CASSIAGGANNSPLHF. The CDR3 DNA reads TGTGCCAGTAGTATAGCGGGGGGCGCAAATAATTCACCCCTCCACTTT. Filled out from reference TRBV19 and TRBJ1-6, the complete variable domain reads DGGITQSPKYLFRKEGQNVTLSCEQNLNHDAMYWYRQDPGQGLRLIYYSQIVNDFQKGDIAEGYSVSREKKESFPLTVTSAQKNPTAFYLCASSIAGGANNSPLHFGNGTRLTVT.